A single sample is the source of the 4 T cell receptor beta chains below, sequenced in a study of multiple sclerosis patients with progressive multifocal leukoencephalopathy. Regarding time point: time of PML onset. Data came from immunoSEQ multiplex PCR; TCRdb stores just in-frame clones and leaves some out. This sample has about 30,000 clones, with over 75% found just once. Sample: PBMCs, taken from a patient treated with natalizumab. These receptors were collected from a human donor with progressive multifocal leukoencephalopathy.

This chain joins TRBV7-2 and TRBJ2-2, with 7 bases that match TRBD1. From germline, CDR1 is SGHTA and CDR2 FQGNSA. This CDR3 comprises 16 residues. Trimming removed 1 base from V and 2 bases from J; junction bases left unmatched: 4. DNA of the CDR3: TGTGCCAGCAGCTTAGTTGGACAGGCCAACACCGGGGAGCTGTTTTTT. This translates into CASSLVGQANTGELFF.

This chain joins TRBV7-9 and TRBJ2-3; maybe TRBD2 (6 bases). The germline V and J ends were trimmed by 3 bases and 0 bases, with 13 bases remaining between them. Germline CDR1 is SEHNR and CDR2 is FQNEAQ (reference sequence). CDR3 length: 16 amino acids. The CDR3 sequence: CASSFGGALSTDTQYF. In DNA, the CDR3 is TGTGCCAGCAGCTTTGGAGGGGCTTTGAGCACAGATACGCAGTATTTT.

This clone has more than one count but fewer than ten. J is TRBJ2-7 and V is TRBV28, with a weak D call TRBD2 (6 bases). V lost 7 bases and J 3 bases, leaving 16 bases between the germline ends. Germline loops: CDR1 MDHEN, CDR2 SYDVKM. CDR3 length equals 14 residues. CDR3 amino acids: CASTLTGGNYEQYF. CDR3 DNA sequence: TGTGCCAGCACCCTAACAGGAGGGAACTACGAGCAGTACTTC.

As DNA, the CDR3 is TGTGCCAGCAGCGTAGCAGGGATCACTGAAGCTTTCTTT. Its protein is CASSVAGITEAFF. The gene calls are TRBV9 and TRBJ1-1; tentative D call: TRBD1 (5 bases). This CDR3 region has 13 residues. Germline CDR1 SGDLS, CDR2 YYNGEE. The ends were cut back, 0 bases at V and 4 bases at J, with 7 bases in the middle.